This T cell receptor (beta chain) was profiled in a study of T-cell memory formation after mild COVID-19. This clonotype was recorded many times. Its matching antigen is unknown. Study conclusions and caveats: Clones from the second wave (peaking day 37) had unconfirmed SARS-CoV-2 specificity. Clones which contracted sat mainly in CM and EM if CD4+, and in EMRA if CD8+.

TCRdb re-called the 5' RACE reads with MiXCR, one entry per CDR3 protein. The table has approximately 260,000 distinct CDR3 sequences, about a sixth seen once. V lost 2 bases and J 7 bases, leaving 7 bases between the germline ends. This CDR3 has 12 residues. Germline CDR1 reads SGHDT; CDR2 reads YYEEEE. The material sequenced was PBMCs or a T cell subset sorted from them (not recorded which). The chain combines TRBV5-6 with TRBJ2-1; D perhaps matches TRBD1 (6 bases). The receptor's source is a man between 18 and 29 years old who had mild COVID-19 (a few samples of this study predate the infection). Cell type and time point are not known. The CDR3 DNA is TGTGCCAGCAGCTTACAGGGAAATGAGCAGTTCTTC. This translates into CASSLQGNEQFF.